This TCR beta chain was documented in a study of human T cells and chemical hapten exposure. At the level of the study: Across the whole study, which lasted about 6 months, patients were given diphenylcyclopropenone on the scalp once a week. Alopecia areata, totalis and universalis patients, mostly female, were included. The study, taken as a whole, reports: No shift was seen in TCRs above 1 in 1000 frequency with DPC sensitization.

This CDR3 region has 13 residues. Germline CDR1 reads SGHAT; CDR2 reads FQNNGV. The junction had 1 base not matched to a gene; V was cut back by 4 bases and J by 2 bases. This clonotype was observed at least ten times. Its matching antigen is unknown. As to time point: patch test 2, 6 weeks after DPC sensitization. Sample treatment: therapeutic diphenylcyclopropenone sensitization with weekly scalp DPC. Original methodology: Counts of TCRs in each sample centred on a median of 95,638 and extended from approximately 20,000 to 700,000. TCRdb re-called the RACE reads with MiXCR, one entry per CDR3 protein. The V and J calls come from TCRdb's annotation, not from the publication. This table holds over 130,000 distinct CDR3 sequences, 10% to 15% found once.

This receptor was obtained from a woman aged 45-65 years with alopecia areata. Some clones in this sample may be carry-over from other donors' samples. The chain recombines TRBV11-2 with TRBJ1-2; TRBD1 matches 7 bases. The specimen comprised whole blood, sampled in connection with sensitization to the hapten diphenylcyclopropenone (DPC). The CDR3 bases are TGTGCCAGCAGCTCGACAGGGAACTATGGCTACACCTTC. Amino acid sequence: CASSSTGNYGYTF.